These 15 T cell receptor beta chains were all obtained from the same sample, sequenced in a study of identical twins. One entry per CDR3 protein, called by TCRdb with MiXCR from the 5' RACE reads. The table lists 700,000 or so distinct CDR3 sequences, about 9.4% of them singletons, with more than 0.75% in the top ten. The same data also went into a second study, on yellow fever vaccine responses in identical twins.

The sequenced sample was PBMCs. These receptors came from a woman between 18 and 30 years old in good health.

This sequence joins TRBV7-2 and TRBJ1-6; a possible D gene is TRBD1 (5 bases). V lost 0 bases and J lost 10, with 13 bases in between. In germline, CDR1 is SGHTA, CDR2 FQGNSA. The CDR3 has 15 residues. In DNA, the CDR3 is TGTGCCAGCAGCTTAGCGGCAGGGATAGGATCACCCCTCCACTTT. Residues: CASSLAAGIGSPLHF.

This clonotype was found many times. The chain employs TRBV6-5 and TRBJ2-4, with D possibly TRBD1 on 6 matching bases. V lost 4 bases and J lost 5, with 12 bases in between. Per germline, CDR1 MNHEY and CDR2 SVGAGI. There are 14 residues in the CDR3. The DNA of the CDR3 is TGTGCCAGCAGTTCAACAGGGCTGCAAAACATTCAGTACTTC. It is translated as CASSSTGLQNIQYF.

The table lists this clonotype with many counts. The V and J genes are TRBV29-1 and TRBJ2-1; TRBD1 is a possible D gene (6 bases). Trimming left V 3 bases short and J 0 bases short, with 12 bases between. The CDR3 contains 15 residues. CDR1 and CDR2 from the germline V gene are SQVTM and ANQGSEA. CDR3 region: CSVEDSLYSYNEQFF. Written as DNA, the CDR3 is TGCAGCGTTGAGGACAGCCTTTACTCCTACAATGAGCAGTTCTTC.

V gene TRBV11-1 combines with J gene TRBJ2-1, with 13 nucleotides matching TRBD2. In germline, CDR1 is SGHAT, CDR2 FQDESV (reference sequence). CDR3 length: 16 residues. Trimming removed 7 bases from V and 8 bases from J; junction bases left unmatched: 11. The CDR3 loop reads CASTYTLAGGTYEQFF. CDR3 coding DNA: TGTGCCAGCACTTACACACTAGCGGGAGGGACATATGAGCAGTTCTTC. The full variable domain, in which reference TRBV11-1 and TRBJ2-1 provide the parts outside the CDR3, is EAEVAQSPRYKITEKSQAVAFWCDPISGHATLYWYRQILGQGPELLVQFQDESVVDDSQLPKDRFSAERLKGVDSTLKIQPAELGDSAMYLCASTYTLAGGTYEQFFGPGTRLTVL.

There are many counts of this clonotype. The chain employs TRBV4-3 and TRBJ2-5; no firm D call. The CDR3 contains 13 residues. CDR1 and CDR2 (germline): LGHNA, YSLEER. With 4 bases removed from V and 1 base from J, the gap between germline ends came to 7 bases. CDR3 coding DNA: TGCGCCAGCAGCCCTCAACCCCAAGAGACCCAGTACTTC. Amino acids: CASSPQPQETQYF.

This clonotype appeared a few times. The chain combines TRBV20-1 with TRBJ2-2, with 8 bases aligning to TRBD2. From germline, CDR1 is DFQATT and CDR2 SNEGSKA (reference sequence). This CDR3 comprises 15 residues. With 0 bases clipped from V and 4 bases from J, the junction kept 4 bases outside the gene matches. CDR3 protein: CSARDGRAPTGELFF. In nucleotides, the CDR3 is TGCAGTGCTAGAGACGGGAGGGCCCCCACCGGGGAGCTGTTTTTT.

This clonotype occurred a few times. V usage is TRBV29-1 and J usage is TRBJ2-3; TRBD2 agrees at 11 bases. Losses at the gene ends were 7 bases for V and 6 bases for J; bases not matched to a gene: 15. The germline V gene has CDR1 SQVTM and CDR2 ANQGSEA. The length of the CDR3 is 16 residues. As DNA, the CDR3 is TGCAGCGCCAAAGTTACTAGCGGGAGCCTTCCGGATACGCAGTATTTT. Its protein product is CSAKVTSGSLPDTQYF.

This clonotype was recorded a few times. The chain's CDR3 is CASPPQGNTEAFF. Here the CDR3 DNA reads TGTGCCAGCCCCCCCCAGGGGAACACTGAAGCTTTCTTT. The chain recombines TRBV28 with TRBJ1-1, with D possibly TRBD1 on 5 matching bases. CDR3 length: 13 amino acids. Trimming removed 8 bases at V and 1 base at J, with 11 bases between. Germline CDR1 and CDR2: MDHEN and SYDVKM. Using reference TRBV28 and TRBJ1-1 for the parts outside the CDR3, the full variable domain is DVKVTQSSRYLVKRTGEKVFLECVQDMDHENMFWYRQDPGLGLRLIYFSYDVKMKEKGDIPEGYSVSREKKERFSLILESASTNQTSMYLCASPPQGNTEAFFGQGTRLTVV.

Only a few counts were recorded for this clonotype. The gene calls are TRBV7-2 and TRBJ2-5; 7 positions agree with TRBD2. Germline V gene lookup returns CDR1 SGHTA and CDR2 FQGNSA. This CDR3 is built from 15 residues. With V trimmed by 0 bases and J by 7 bases, 8 bases remained unmatched. In nucleotides, the CDR3 is TGTGCCAGCAGCTTAGCGGTTCTGGGGGGGGGGACCCAGTACTTC. Translating it yields CASSLAVLGGGTQYF.

This clonotype showed up just a few times. The genes are TRBV7-9 and TRBJ2-3; TRBD2 might be the D (6 bases). Germline V CDR1 and CDR2: SEHNR, FQNEAQ (reference sequence). The V gene lost 8 bases and the J gene lost 3 bases, with 6 bases spanning the gap. The CDR3 has 11 amino acids. CDR3 sequence (DNA): TGTGCCAGCGGGGGGACAGATACGCAGTATTTT. This translates into CASGGTDTQYF.

The sample holds a few counts of this clonotype. This chain joins TRBV12-3 or TRBV12-4 and TRBJ2-3, with 11 bases matching TRBD1. CDR3 length: 15 residues. V was clipped by 2 bases and J by 4 bases; unmatched bases: 2. The CDR3 loop reads CASSLRTGGSDTQYF. CDR3 nucleotides: TGTGCCAGCAGTTTAAGGACAGGGGGCTCAGATACGCAGTATTTT.

This clonotype was detected many times. The rearrangement uses TRBV9 and TRBJ1-1, with 8 bases lining up with TRBD1. CDR1 and CDR2 from the germline V gene are SGDLS and YYNGEE. The CDR3 sequence is 13 residues long. V lost 2 bases and J lost 4; bases outside the gene matches: 1. The CDR3 DNA reads TGTGCCAGCAGCGTTACAGGGGGCACTGAAGCTTTCTTT. This gives the protein CASSVTGGTEAFF. The full variable domain, rest sourced from reference TRBV9 and TRBJ1-1, is DSGVTQTPKHLITATGQRVTLRCSPRSGDLSVYWYQQSLDQGLQFLIQYYNGEERAKGNILERFSAQQFPDLHSELNLSSLELGDSALYFCASSVTGGTEAFFGQGTRLTVV.

At least ten counts were recorded for this clonotype. This chain joins TRBV5-1 and TRBJ1-2, with unresolved D. The CDR3 sequence is 14 residues long. The germline CDR1 and CDR2 sequences are SGHRS and YFSETQ. V was trimmed by 0 bases and J by 0 bases, leaving 6 bases between them. For the CDR3, the DNA is TGCGCCAGCAGCTTGGGGAGAACTAACTATGGCTACACCTTC. The encoded protein is CASSLGRTNYGYTF.

This chain links TRBV27 with TRBJ2-1; D gene ambiguous. The CDR3 runs to 14 residues. Per germline, CDR1 MNHEY and CDR2 SMNVEV (reference sequence). The V end lost 6 bases, the J end lost 3 bases, and 12 bases lay between the germline ends. The CDR3 spells CASSANFDYNEQFF. DNA of the CDR3: TGTGCCAGCAGCGCTAACTTCGACTACAATGAGCAGTTCTTC.

This clonotype occurred many times. The chain combines TRBV18 with TRBJ2-5; D is uncertain. The CDR3 extends over 13 amino acids. Germline lookup yields CDR1 KGHSH and CDR2 LQKENI. The V end lost 0 bases, the J end lost 1 base, and 3 bases lay between the germline ends. The CDR3: CASSPPLQETQYF. The CDR3 nucleotides are TGTGCCAGCTCACCACCACTCCAAGAGACCCAGTACTTC.